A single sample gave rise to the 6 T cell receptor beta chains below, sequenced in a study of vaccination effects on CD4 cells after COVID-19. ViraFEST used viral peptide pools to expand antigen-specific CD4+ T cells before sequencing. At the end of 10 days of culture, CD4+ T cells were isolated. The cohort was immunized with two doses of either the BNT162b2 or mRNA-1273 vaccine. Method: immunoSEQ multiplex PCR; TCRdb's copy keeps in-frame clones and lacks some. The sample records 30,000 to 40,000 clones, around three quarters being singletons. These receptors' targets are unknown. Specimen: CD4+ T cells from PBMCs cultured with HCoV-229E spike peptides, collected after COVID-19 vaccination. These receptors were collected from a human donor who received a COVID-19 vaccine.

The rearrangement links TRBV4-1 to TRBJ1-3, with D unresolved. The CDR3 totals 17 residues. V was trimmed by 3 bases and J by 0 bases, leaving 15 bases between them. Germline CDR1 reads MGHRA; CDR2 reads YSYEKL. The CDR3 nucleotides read TGCGCCAGCAGCCAGGCCTTTGTCCCCGACTCTGGAAACACCATATATTTT. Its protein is CASSQAFVPDSGNTIYF.

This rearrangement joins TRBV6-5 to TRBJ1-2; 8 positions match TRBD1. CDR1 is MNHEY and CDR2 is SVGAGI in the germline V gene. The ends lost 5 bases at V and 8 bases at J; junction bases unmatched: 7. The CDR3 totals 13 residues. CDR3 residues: CASSPSTGAGYTF. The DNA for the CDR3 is TGTGCCAGCAGTCCCTCGACAGGGGCCGGCTACACCTTC.

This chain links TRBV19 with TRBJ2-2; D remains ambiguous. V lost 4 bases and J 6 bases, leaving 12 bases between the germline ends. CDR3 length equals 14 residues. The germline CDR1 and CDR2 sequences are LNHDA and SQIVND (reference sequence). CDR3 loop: CASSTAMGPGELFF. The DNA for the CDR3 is TGTGCCAGTAGTACCGCCATGGGTCCCGGGGAGCTGTTTTTT.

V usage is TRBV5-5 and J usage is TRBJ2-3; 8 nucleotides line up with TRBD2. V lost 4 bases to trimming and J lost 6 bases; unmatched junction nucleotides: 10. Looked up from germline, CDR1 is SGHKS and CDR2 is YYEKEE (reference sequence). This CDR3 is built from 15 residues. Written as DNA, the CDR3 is TGTGCCAGCAGCCTTAGCGGGGATATAGTGGATACGCAGTATTTT. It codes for CASSLSGDIVDTQYF.

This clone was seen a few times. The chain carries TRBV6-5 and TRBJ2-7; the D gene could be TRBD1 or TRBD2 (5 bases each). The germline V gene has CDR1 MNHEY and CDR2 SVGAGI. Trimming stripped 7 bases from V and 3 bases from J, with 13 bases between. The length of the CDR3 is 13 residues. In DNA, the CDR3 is TGTGCCAGCACGGGGACCTACGTCTACGAGCAGTACTTC. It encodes CASTGTYVYEQYF.

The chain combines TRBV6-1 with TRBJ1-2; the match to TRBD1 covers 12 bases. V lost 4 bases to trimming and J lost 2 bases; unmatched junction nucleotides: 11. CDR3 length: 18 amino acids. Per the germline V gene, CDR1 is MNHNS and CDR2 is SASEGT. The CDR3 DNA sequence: TGTGCCAGCAGTGCCCTCGCGCTGGGGACAGGGGGCAACTATGGCTACACCTTC. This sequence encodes CASSALALGTGGNYGYTF.